This T cell receptor (beta chain) is from a study of T cells after yellow fever vaccination. UMIs were added to TCR cDNA along with a universal primer site when it was made by 5'RACE template switching. Each CDR3 protein gets one entry after TCRdb re-called the 5' RACE reads with MiXCR. The data hold a few hundred thousand distinct CDR3 sequences, with around 7% observed a single time. The V gene's germline CDR1 is SGHRS and CDR2 YFSETQ. This CDR3 comprises 15 residues. Deletions cut 5 bases from V and 0 bases from J, with 12 bases between. The chain combines TRBV5-1 with TRBJ2-1; D is perhaps TRBD2 (5 bases). The receptor comes from a man aged 25-45 years who received the YFV17D yellow fever vaccine. The sample was CD4+ T cells sorted from PBMCs, taken 15 days after the yellow fever booster vaccination. The CDR3 nucleotides are TGCGCCAGCAGACTACAGCGGAGCTCCTACAATGAGCAGTTCTTC. This translates into CASRLQRSSYNEQFF.